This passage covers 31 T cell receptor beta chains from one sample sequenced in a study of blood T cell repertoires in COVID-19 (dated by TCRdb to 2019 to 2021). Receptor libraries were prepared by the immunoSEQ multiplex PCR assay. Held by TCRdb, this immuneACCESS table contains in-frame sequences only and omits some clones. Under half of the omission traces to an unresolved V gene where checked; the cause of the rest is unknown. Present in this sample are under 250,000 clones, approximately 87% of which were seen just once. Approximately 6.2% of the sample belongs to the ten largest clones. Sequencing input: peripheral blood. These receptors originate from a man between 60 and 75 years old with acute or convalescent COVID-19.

The CDR3: CASSVSGSSYNEQFF. CDR3 nucleotides: TGCGCCAGCAGCGTTAGCGGGAGCTCCTACAATGAGCAGTTCTTC. The chain employs TRBV5-1 and TRBJ2-1, with 9 bases matching TRBD2. The J segment lost 0 bases and the V segment lost 4 bases, leaving 2 bases of the junction unmatched. Germline V lookup: CDR1 SGHRS, CDR2 YFSETQ. The CDR3 has 15 residues.

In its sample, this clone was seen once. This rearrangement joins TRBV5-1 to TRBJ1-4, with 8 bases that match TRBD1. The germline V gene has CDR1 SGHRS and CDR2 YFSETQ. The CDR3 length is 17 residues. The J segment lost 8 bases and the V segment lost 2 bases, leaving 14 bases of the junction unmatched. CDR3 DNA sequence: TGCGCCAGCAGCTTAAAATTTCGGTCCCAGGGGGCCGAAAAACTGTTTTTT. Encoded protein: CASSLKFRSQGAEKLFF.

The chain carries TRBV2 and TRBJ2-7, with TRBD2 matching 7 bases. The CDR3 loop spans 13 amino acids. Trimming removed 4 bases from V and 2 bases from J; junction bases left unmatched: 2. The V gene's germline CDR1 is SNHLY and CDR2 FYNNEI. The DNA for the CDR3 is TGTGCCAGCAGTGTGGGAGGGGCCTACGAGCAGTACTTC. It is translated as CASSVGGAYEQYF.

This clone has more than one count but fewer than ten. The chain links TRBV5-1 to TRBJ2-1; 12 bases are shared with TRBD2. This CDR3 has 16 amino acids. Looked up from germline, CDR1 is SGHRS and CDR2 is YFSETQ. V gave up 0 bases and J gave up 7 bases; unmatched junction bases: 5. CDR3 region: CASSLAPGLAGNEQFF. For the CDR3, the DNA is TGCGCCAGCAGCTTGGCCCCGGGACTAGCGGGTAATGAGCAGTTCTTC.

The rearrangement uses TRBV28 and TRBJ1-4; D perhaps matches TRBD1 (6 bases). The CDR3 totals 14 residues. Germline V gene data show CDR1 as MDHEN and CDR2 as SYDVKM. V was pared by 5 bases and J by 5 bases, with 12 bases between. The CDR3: CASSTGPSNEKLFF. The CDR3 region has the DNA TGTGCCAGCAGTACAGGGCCCTCCAATGAAAAACTGTTTTTT.

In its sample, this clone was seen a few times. The CDR3 loop is CATLMGATEAFF. The CDR3 nucleotides read TGTGCCACCCTGATGGGAGCTACTGAAGCTTTCTTT. The chain has TRBV28 and TRBJ1-1; D is unclear. Germline CDR1 is MDHEN and CDR2 is SYDVKM. This CDR3 is 12 amino acids long. The V end lost 10 bases, the J end lost 5 bases, and 14 bases lay between the germline ends.

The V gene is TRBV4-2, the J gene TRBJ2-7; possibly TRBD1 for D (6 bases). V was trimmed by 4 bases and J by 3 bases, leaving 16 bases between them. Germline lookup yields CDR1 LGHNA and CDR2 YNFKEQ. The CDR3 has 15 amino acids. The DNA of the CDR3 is TGTGCCAGCAGCCCCAGGGGTGGATCCGACTACGAGCAGTACTTC. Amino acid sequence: CASSPRGGSDYEQYF.

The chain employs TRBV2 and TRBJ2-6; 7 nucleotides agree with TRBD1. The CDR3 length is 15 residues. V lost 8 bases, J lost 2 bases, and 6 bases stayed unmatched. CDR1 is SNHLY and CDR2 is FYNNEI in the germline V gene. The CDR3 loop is CASGPDRAGANVLTF. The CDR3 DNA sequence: TGTGCCAGCGGACCCGACAGGGCTGGGGCCAACGTCCTGACTTTC.

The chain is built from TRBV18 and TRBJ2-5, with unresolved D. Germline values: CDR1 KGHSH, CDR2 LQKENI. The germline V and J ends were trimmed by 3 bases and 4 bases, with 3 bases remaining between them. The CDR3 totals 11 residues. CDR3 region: CASSPGETQYF. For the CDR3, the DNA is TGTGCCAGCTCACCCGGAGAGACCCAGTACTTC.

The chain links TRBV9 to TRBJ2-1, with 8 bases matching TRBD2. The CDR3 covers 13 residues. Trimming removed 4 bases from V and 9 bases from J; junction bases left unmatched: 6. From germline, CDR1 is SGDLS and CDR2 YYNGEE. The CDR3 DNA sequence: TGTGCCAGCAGCTTCTCCCGGGAGGGTGAGCAGTTCTTC. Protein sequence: CASSFSREGEQFF.

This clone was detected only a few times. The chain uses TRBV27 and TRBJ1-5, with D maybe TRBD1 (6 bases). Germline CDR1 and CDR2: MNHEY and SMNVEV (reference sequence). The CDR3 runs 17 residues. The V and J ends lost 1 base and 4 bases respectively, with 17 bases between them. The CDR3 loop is CASSLFFGGLKNQPQHF. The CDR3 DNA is TGTGCCAGCAGTTTATTTTTCGGGGGGCTCAAAAATCAGCCCCAGCATTTT.

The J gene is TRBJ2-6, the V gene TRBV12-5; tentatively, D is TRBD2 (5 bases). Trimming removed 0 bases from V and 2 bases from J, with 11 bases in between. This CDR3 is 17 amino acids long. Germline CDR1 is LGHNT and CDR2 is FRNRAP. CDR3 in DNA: TGTGCTAGTGGTTTGGTACTAGGAGGTCCTGGGGCCAACGTCCTGACTTTC. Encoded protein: CASGLVLGGPGANVLTF.

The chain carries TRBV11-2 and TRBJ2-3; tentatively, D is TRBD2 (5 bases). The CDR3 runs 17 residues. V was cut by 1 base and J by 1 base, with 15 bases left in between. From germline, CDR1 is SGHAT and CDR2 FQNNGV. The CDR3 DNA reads TGTGCCAGCAGCTTAGGGAGCGGCCCCGCCGGCACAGATACGCAGTATTTT. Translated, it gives CASSLGSGPAGTDTQYF.

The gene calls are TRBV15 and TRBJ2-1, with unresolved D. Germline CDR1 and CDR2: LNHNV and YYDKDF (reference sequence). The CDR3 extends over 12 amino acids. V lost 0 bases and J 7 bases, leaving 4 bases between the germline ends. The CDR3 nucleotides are TGTGCCACCAGCAGAGATCCTAATGAGCAGTTCTTC. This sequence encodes CATSRDPNEQFF.

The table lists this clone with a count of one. This chain's CDR3 is CASSLTGTAIGNEQFF. The CDR3 DNA follows: TGTGCCAGCAGCTTAACGGGGACTGCAATTGGTAATGAGCAGTTCTTC. V is TRBV7-3 and J is TRBJ2-1; a possible D gene is TRBD2 (6 bases). Germline V gene data show CDR1 as SGHTA and CDR2 as FQGTGA. V was pared by 0 bases and J by 7 bases, with 16 bases between. This CDR3 is 16 amino acids long.

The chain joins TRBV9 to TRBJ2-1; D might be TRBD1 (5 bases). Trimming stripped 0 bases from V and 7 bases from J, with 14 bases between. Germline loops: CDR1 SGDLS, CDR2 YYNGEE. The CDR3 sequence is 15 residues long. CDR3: CASSVGVAGYNEQFF. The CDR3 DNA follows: TGTGCCAGCAGCGTAGGGGTTGCAGGGTATAATGAGCAGTTCTTC.

CDR3 DNA sequence: TGTGCCAGCAGTCTGACAGGGGCCGGGGCCAACGTCCTGACTTTC. Translating gives CASSLTGAGANVLTF. The V call is TRBV28, the J call TRBJ2-6; 8 bases are a match to TRBD1. The V gene's germline CDR1 is MDHEN and CDR2 SYDVKM. With V trimmed by 5 bases and J by 4 bases, 4 bases remained unmatched. The length of the CDR3 is 15 residues.

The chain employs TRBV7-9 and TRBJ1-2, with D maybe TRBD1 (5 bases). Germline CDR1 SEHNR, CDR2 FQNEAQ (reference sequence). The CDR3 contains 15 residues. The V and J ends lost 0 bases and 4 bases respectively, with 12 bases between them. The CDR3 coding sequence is TGTGCCAGCAGCTTAGCGCGAGGGGAGGGCTATGGCTACACCTTC. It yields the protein CASSLARGEGYGYTF.

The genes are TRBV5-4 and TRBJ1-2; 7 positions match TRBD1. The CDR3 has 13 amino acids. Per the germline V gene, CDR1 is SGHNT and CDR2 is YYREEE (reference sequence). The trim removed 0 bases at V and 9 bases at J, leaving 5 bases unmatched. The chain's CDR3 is CASSLGQGGRYTF. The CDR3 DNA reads TGTGCCAGCAGCTTGGGACAGGGAGGTCGCTACACCTTC.

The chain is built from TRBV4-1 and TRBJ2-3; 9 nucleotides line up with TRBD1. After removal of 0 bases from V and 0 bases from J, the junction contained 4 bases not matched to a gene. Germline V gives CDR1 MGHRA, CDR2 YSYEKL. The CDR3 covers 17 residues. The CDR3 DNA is TGCGCCAGCAGCCAAGAGTGGGGACAGGGAAGCACAGATACGCAGTATTTT. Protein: CASSQEWGQGSTDTQYF.

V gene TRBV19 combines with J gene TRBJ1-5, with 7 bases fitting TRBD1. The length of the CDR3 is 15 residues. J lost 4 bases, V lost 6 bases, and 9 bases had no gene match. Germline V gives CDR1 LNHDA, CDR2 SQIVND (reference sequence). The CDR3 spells CASRTTGSGNQPQHF. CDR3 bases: TGTGCCAGTAGAACGACAGGGTCGGGGAATCAGCCCCAGCATTTT.

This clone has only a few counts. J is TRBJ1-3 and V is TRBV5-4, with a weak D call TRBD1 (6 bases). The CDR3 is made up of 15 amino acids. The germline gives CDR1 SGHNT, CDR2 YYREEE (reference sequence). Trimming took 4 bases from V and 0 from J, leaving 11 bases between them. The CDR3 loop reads CASSTGFSSGNTIYF. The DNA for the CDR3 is TGTGCCAGCAGCACAGGGTTTAGCTCTGGAAACACCATATATTTT.

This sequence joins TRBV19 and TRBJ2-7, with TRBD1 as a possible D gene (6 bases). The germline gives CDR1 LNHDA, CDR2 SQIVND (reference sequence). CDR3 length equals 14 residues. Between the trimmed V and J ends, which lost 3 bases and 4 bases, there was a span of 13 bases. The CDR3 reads CASSIPGTTYEQYF. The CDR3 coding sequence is TGTGCCAGTAGTATTCCCGGGACAACATACGAGCAGTACTTC.

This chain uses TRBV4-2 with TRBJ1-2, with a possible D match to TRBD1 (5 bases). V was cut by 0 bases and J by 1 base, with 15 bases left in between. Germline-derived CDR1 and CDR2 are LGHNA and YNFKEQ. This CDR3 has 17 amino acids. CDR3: CASSQDGRADFNYGYTF. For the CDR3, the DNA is TGTGCCAGCAGCCAAGATGGCAGGGCAGACTTTAACTATGGCTACACCTTC.

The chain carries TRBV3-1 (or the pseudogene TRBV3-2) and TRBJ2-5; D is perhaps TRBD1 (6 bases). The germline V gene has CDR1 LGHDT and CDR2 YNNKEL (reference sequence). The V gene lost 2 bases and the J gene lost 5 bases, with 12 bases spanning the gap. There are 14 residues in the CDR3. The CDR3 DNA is TGTGCCAGCAGCCAACCTGACAGGATGGAGACCCAGTACTTC. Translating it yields CASSQPDRMETQYF.

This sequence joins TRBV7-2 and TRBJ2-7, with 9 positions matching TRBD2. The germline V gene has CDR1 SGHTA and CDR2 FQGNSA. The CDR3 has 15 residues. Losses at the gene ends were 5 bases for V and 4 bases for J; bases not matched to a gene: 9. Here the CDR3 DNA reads TGTGCCAGCAGCCCTACAACTAGCGGGTTATACGAGCAGTACTTC. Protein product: CASSPTTSGLYEQYF.

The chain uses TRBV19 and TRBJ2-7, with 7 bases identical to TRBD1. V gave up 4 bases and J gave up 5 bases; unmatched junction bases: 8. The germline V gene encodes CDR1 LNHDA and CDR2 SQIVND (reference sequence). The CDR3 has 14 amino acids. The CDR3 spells CASSRTHDRDEQYF. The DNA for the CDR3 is TGTGCCAGTAGTAGAACCCACGACAGGGACGAGCAGTACTTC. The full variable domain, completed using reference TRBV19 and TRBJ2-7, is DGGITQSPKYLFRKEGQNVTLSCEQNLNHDAMYWYRQDPGQGLRLIYYSQIVNDFQKGDIAEGYSVSREKKESFPLTVTSAQKNPTAFYLCASSRTHDRDEQYFGPGTRLTVT.

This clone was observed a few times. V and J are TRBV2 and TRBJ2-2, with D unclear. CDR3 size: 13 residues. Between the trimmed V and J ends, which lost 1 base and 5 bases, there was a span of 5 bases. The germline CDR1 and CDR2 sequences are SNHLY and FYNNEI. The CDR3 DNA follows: TGTGCCAGCAGTGAAGGGCAGACCGGGGAGCTGTTTTTT. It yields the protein CASSEGQTGELFF.

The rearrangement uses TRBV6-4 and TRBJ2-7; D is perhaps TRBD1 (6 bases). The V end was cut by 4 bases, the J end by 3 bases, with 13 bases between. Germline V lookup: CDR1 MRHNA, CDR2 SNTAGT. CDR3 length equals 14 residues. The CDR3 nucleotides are TGTGCCAGCAGTGCTCGACAGGATCTCTACGAGCAGTACTTC. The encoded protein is CASSARQDLYEQYF.

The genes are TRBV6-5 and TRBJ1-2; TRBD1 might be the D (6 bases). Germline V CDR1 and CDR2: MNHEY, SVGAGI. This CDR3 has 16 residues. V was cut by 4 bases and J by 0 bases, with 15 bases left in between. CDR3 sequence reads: CASSSLKGETNYGYTF. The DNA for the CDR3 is TGTGCCAGCAGTTCCCTTAAGGGGGAAACTAACTATGGCTACACCTTC.

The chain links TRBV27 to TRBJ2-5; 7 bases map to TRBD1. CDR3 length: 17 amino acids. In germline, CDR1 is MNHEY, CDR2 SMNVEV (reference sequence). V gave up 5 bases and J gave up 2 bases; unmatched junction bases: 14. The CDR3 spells CASSGIRGQTLQETQYF. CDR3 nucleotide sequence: TGTGCCAGCAGTGGGATAAGGGGGCAAACCTTGCAAGAGACCCAGTACTTC.